One sample yielded the 32 T cell receptor beta chains listed below, sequenced in a study of shared clonotypes between healthy human individuals. Clones were sequenced by immunoSEQ multiplex PCR, and TCRdb holds only the in-frame ones, with some missing. The sample has roughly 1,000,000 clones; 70% to 80% are singletons. The sequenced material came from memory CD4+ T cells from PBMCs. Subset in this sample: CD45RA-negative fraction. The receptors derive from a man aged 18 to 35 in good health. Some clones in this sample may be carry-over from other donors' samples.

The V gene is TRBV27, the J gene TRBJ2-1; possibly TRBD1 or TRBD2 for D (6 bases each). The V and J ends lost 5 bases and 4 bases respectively, with 21 bases between them. CDR3 length equals 17 residues. From germline, CDR1 is MNHEY and CDR2 SMNVEV (reference sequence). CDR3 protein: CASSARGRSALYNEQFF. In nucleotides, the CDR3 is TGTGCCAGCAGTGCCCGGGGGCGGTCGGCCTTATACAATGAGCAGTTCTTC.

The genes are TRBV5-1 and TRBJ2-7, with 8 nucleotides matching TRBD2. The length of the CDR3 is 15 residues. In germline, CDR1 is SGHRS, CDR2 YFSETQ. V lost 2 bases to trimming and J lost 2 bases; unmatched junction nucleotides: 6. The CDR3 spells CASSFLAGLTYEQYF. The CDR3 DNA follows: TGCGCCAGCAGCTTCCTAGCGGGCCTAACCTACGAGCAGTACTTC.

The V call is TRBV25-1, the J call TRBJ2-1; the D call may be TRBD1 or TRBD2 (5 bases each). The CDR3 sequence is 17 residues long. V was shortened by 2 bases and J by 7 bases, with 21 bases between the two germline ends. CDR1 and CDR2 from the germline V gene are MGHDK and SYGVNS. CDR3 sequence reads: CASSEKSEGMGRNEQFF. CDR3 DNA sequence: TGTGCCAGCAGTGAAAAGTCAGAGGGGATGGGCAGGAATGAGCAGTTCTTC.

The sample holds one count of this clone. The same CDR3 is also encoded by other DNA sequences in this sample. The chain uses TRBV5-1 and TRBJ1-5; no clear D gene. The germline CDR1 and CDR2 sequences are SGHRS and YFSETQ. V shed 2 bases and J shed 3 bases, with 9 bases lying between them. This CDR3 has 14 residues. The CDR3 loop reads CASSLGGSNQPQHF. Written as DNA, the CDR3 is TGCGCCAGCAGCTTAGGAGGATCCAATCAGCCCCAGCATTTT.

The gene calls are TRBV28 and TRBJ2-3, with D unclear. Germline V gene sequence: CDR1 MDHEN, CDR2 SYDVKM. V was shortened by 3 bases and J by 5 bases, with 6 bases between the two germline ends. The CDR3 runs 12 residues. CDR3: CASSFMIDTQYF. For the CDR3, the DNA is TGTGCCAGCAGTTTTATGATAGATACGCAGTATTTT.

The chain combines TRBV6-5 with TRBJ2-1; TRBD1 or TRBD2 may be the D gene (5 bases each). Trimming left V 2 bases short and J 10 bases short, with 18 bases between. Germline CDR1 MNHEY, CDR2 SVGAGI. CDR3 size: 15 residues. The CDR3 region is CASSYQMRDPREQFF. In nucleotides, the CDR3 is TGTGCCAGCAGTTACCAAATGAGGGACCCCAGGGAGCAGTTCTTC.

The chain combines TRBV27 with TRBJ1-5, with D possibly TRBD1 on 6 matching bases. CDR3 size: 17 residues. V was trimmed by 6 bases and J by 4 bases, leaving 22 bases between them. CDR1 is MNHEY, CDR2 SMNVEV, per germline (reference sequence). CDR3 in DNA: TGTGCCAGCAGGCTAAGGAGCGTGACAGGCCTAAATCAGCCCCAGCATTTT. Protein sequence: CASRLRSVTGLNQPQHF.

This chain joins TRBV25-1 and TRBJ2-7; TRBD1 agrees at 7 bases. This CDR3 has 17 residues. V was pared by 3 bases and J by 5 bases, with 16 bases of the junction left unmatched. Germline assignment: CDR1 MGHDK and CDR2 SYGVNS. CDR3 region: CASSEKRWDSEPHEQYF. The CDR3 DNA is TGTGCCAGCAGTGAGAAAAGGTGGGACAGCGAGCCCCACGAGCAGTACTTC.

Only a few counts were recorded for this clone. Additional DNA sequences in this sample encode the identical CDR3. The chain recombines TRBV30 with TRBJ1-1, with D possibly matching TRBD1 (6 bases). The germline V gene encodes CDR1 GTSNPN and CDR2 SVGIG (reference sequence). There are 13 residues in the CDR3. Trimming shortened V by 2 bases and J by 0 bases, and 7 bases separated the two germline ends. This CDR3 is CAWSQGLNTEAFF. The CDR3, as DNA: TGTGCCTGGAGTCAGGGGCTGAACACTGAAGCTTTCTTT.

This clone came up a few times. The rearrangement uses TRBV19 and TRBJ1-3, with unresolved D. V lost 5 bases and J lost 8, with 13 bases in between. The length of the CDR3 is 13 residues. The germline gives CDR1 LNHDA, CDR2 SQIVND (reference sequence). CDR3 loop: CASSPPGLHTIYF. CDR3 nucleotide sequence: TGTGCCAGTAGTCCCCCAGGCCTCCACACCATATATTTT. The full variable domain, with the rest looked up from reference TRBV19 and TRBJ1-3, is DGGITQSPKYLFRKEGQNVTLSCEQNLNHDAMYWYRQDPGQGLRLIYYSQIVNDFQKGDIAEGYSVSREKKESFPLTVTSAQKNPTAFYLCASSPPGLHTIYFGEGSWLTVV.

The chain links TRBV10-3 to TRBJ2-1, with a weak D call TRBD2 (6 bases). This CDR3 region has 15 residues. V was trimmed by 11 bases and J by 0 bases, leaving 17 bases between them. Germline loops: CDR1 ENHRY, CDR2 SYGVKD. CDR3 protein: CASREGRGSYNEQFF. As DNA, the CDR3 is TGTGCCTCTAGGGAAGGGCGGGGCTCCTACAATGAGCAGTTCTTC.

In its sample, this clone was seen once. The V gene is TRBV4-3, the J gene TRBJ1-2, with TRBD1 as a possible D gene (5 bases). The CDR3 length is 15 residues. Germline V gene lookup returns CDR1 LGHNA and CDR2 YSLEER. The ends were cut back, 0 bases at V and 4 bases at J, with 12 bases in the middle. CDR3 nucleotides: TGCGCCAGCAGCCAAGATTTCGGGGGTCGCTATGGCTACACCTTC. As protein: CASSQDFGGRYGYTF.

This clone was counted between two and nine times. The chain links TRBV7-3 to TRBJ1-4; D gene ambiguous. The ends were cut back, 1 base at V and 6 bases at J, with 9 bases in the middle. The length of the CDR3 is 14 residues. Germline V gene lookup returns CDR1 SGHTA and CDR2 FQGTGA. CDR3 in DNA: TGTGCCAGCAGCTTAAACGCGGCTGATGAAAAACTGTTTTTT. Its protein product is CASSLNAADEKLFF. Combining the CDR3 with reference TRBV7-3 and TRBJ1-4 gives the whole variable domain GAGVSQTPSNKVTEKGKYVELRCDPISGHTALYWYRQSLGQGPEFLIYFQGTGAADDSGLPNDRFFAVRPEGSVSTLKIQRTERGDSAVYLCASSLNAADEKLFFGSGTQLSVL.

This clone was detected once. The chain recombines TRBV7-8 with TRBJ2-6, with D tentatively TRBD2 (6 bases). The CDR3 has 19 residues. Trimming pared 5 bases from V and 1 base from J, leaving 21 bases between. The germline CDR1 and CDR2 sequences are SGHVS and FQNEAQ. CDR3 nucleotides: TGTGCCAGCAGCCCCTATAAGTTGGGGGGATTATCTGGGGCCAACGTCCTGACTTTC. Translation: CASSPYKLGGLSGANVLTF.

This rearrangement joins TRBV28 to TRBJ1-3; D possibly corresponds to TRBD1 (6 bases). Germline V gene sequence: CDR1 MDHEN, CDR2 SYDVKM. The V end lost 6 bases, the J end lost 1 base, and 10 bases lay between the germline ends. CDR3 size: 14 residues. CDR3 amino acids: CASRVQGSGNTIYF. The CDR3 coding sequence is TGTGCCAGCAGAGTACAGGGTTCTGGAAACACCATATATTTT.

This clone was seen a handful of times. V usage is TRBV6-1 and J usage is TRBJ1-1; D not resolved. V was shortened by 8 bases and J by 1 base, with 14 bases between the two germline ends. CDR1 is MNHNS and CDR2 is SASEGT in the germline V gene. The CDR3 extends over 14 amino acids. As DNA, the CDR3 is TGTGCCAGCGCGAGGGCCAAAAAGAACACTGAAGCTTTCTTT. Translated: CASARAKKNTEAFF.

The rearrangement uses TRBV5-8 and TRBJ1-1, with a possible D match to TRBD1 (5 bases). This CDR3 is 16 amino acids long. The germline V gene has CDR1 SGHTS and CDR2 YDEGEE. Trimming removed 4 bases from V and 0 bases from J, with 16 bases in between. The chain's CDR3 is CASSPGYDYMNTEAFF. DNA for the CDR3: TGTGCCAGCAGCCCAGGGTACGACTACATGAACACTGAAGCTTTCTTT.

This rearrangement joins TRBV21-1 to TRBJ2-3; TRBD1 was called by the table and not checked on the DNA. TRBV21-1 is shown as a pseudogene. The CDR3 runs 17 residues. This CDR3 is CASSKVFDRPNGDTQYF. CDR3 sequence (DNA): TGTGCCAGCAGCAAAGTTTTCGACAGGCCGAACGGAGATACGCAGTATTTT.

The rearrangement links TRBV28 to TRBJ2-3; D call uncertain. Trimming stripped 2 bases from V and 0 bases from J, with 6 bases between. CDR3 size: 14 residues. Germline V lookup: CDR1 MDHEN, CDR2 SYDVKM. CDR3 nucleotides: TGTGCCAGCAGTTTAGCGACTAGCACAGATACGCAGTATTTT. It translates to CASSLATSTDTQYF.

The V and J genes are TRBV7-2 and TRBJ2-7; 8 bases map to TRBD1. Germline lookup yields CDR1 SGHTA and CDR2 FQGNSA. The CDR3 contains 15 residues. The V segment lost 4 bases and the J segment 7 bases; nucleotides outside the gene matches: 12. For the CDR3, the DNA is TGTGCCAGCAGCTCCCCCGGGACAGGTGCGGTTGAGCAGTACTTC. Its protein is CASSSPGTGAVEQYF.

J is TRBJ2-6 and V is TRBV5-4, with 8 bases that match TRBD1. Trimming took 7 bases from V and 1 from J; bases not matched to a gene: 4. Per the germline V gene, CDR1 is SGHNT and CDR2 is YYREEE (reference sequence). The CDR3 is made up of 15 amino acids. In DNA, the CDR3 is TGTGCCAGCGGGACAGGTGGGTCTGGGGCCAACGTCCTGACTTTC. It is translated as CASGTGGSGANVLTF.

CDR3 in amino acids: CASSFGDGSYGYTF. The CDR3 DNA sequence: TGTGCCAGCAGCTTTGGGGATGGATCCTATGGCTACACCTTC. The chain employs TRBV7-9 and TRBJ1-2, with unresolved D. The CDR3 runs 14 residues. Trimming left V 3 bases short and J 4 bases short, with 12 bases between. The germline V gene has CDR1 SEHNR and CDR2 FQNEAQ (reference sequence).

The chain links TRBV28 to TRBJ1-5; weak D call: TRBD1 (6 bases). The V gene lost 7 bases and the J gene lost 0 bases, with 13 bases spanning the gap. The CDR3 runs 15 residues. Germline V gene sequence: CDR1 MDHEN, CDR2 SYDVKM. The CDR3 spells CASTFGQPSNQPQHF. The CDR3 bases are TGTGCCAGCACATTCGGACAGCCTAGCAATCAGCCCCAGCATTTT.

This clone was seen a handful of times. The sample contains more than one DNA sequence encoding this CDR3. This chain links TRBV18 with TRBJ1-1; no clear D gene. V was pared by 3 bases and J by 1 base, with 0 bases between. From germline, CDR1 is KGHSH and CDR2 LQKENI. This CDR3 is built from 11 residues. CDR3 in amino acids: CASSPNTEAFF. The CDR3 bases are TGTGCCAGCTCACCGAACACTGAAGCTTTCTTT.

This clone is a singleton in its sample. This chain joins TRBV4-1 and TRBJ2-1, with 11 bases fitting TRBD2. With V trimmed by 4 bases and J by 0 bases, 2 bases remained unmatched. The CDR3 loop spans 16 amino acids. Germline V CDR1 and CDR2: MGHRA, YSYEKL. The CDR3 DNA sequence: TGCGCCAGCAGCCTCGGGACTAGCGGCTCCTACAATGAGCAGTTCTTC. Its translation: CASSLGTSGSYNEQFF.

This clone was seen just once. The chain carries TRBV4-2 and TRBJ2-3; TRBD2 might be the D (5 bases). The CDR3 has 17 amino acids. V was clipped by 1 base and J by 2 bases, with 16 bases between them. Germline V gene sequence: CDR1 LGHNA, CDR2 YNFKEQ. The CDR3 region has the DNA TGTGCCAGCAGCCAAGGTCCATACCAGCGGCCCACAGATACGCAGTATTTT. Protein: CASSQGPYQRPTDTQYF.

V gene TRBV5-1 combines with J gene TRBJ2-3; D uncertain. Per germline, CDR1 SGHRS and CDR2 YFSETQ. CDR3 length: 15 amino acids. The ends were cut back, 2 bases at V and 0 bases at J, with 10 bases in the middle. The CDR3 spells CASSFASASTDTQYF. Written as DNA, the CDR3 is TGCGCCAGCAGCTTCGCTTCGGCTAGCACAGATACGCAGTATTTT.

This clone was observed a few times. The gene calls are TRBV2 and TRBJ1-3; unclear D gene. CDR3 length: 16 amino acids. The germline CDR1 and CDR2 sequences are SNHLY and FYNNEI. V was pared by 6 bases and J by 0 bases, with 15 bases between. CDR3 coding DNA: TGTGCCAGCAGATTCCCGACGGCGAGCTCTGGAAACACCATATATTTT. Its translation is CASRFPTASSGNTIYF.

J is TRBJ2-3 and V is TRBV28; maybe TRBD2 (6 bases). Looked up from germline, CDR1 is MDHEN and CDR2 is SYDVKM. Trimming removed 3 bases from V and 2 bases from J, with 12 bases in between. The CDR3 extends over 15 amino acids. The CDR3 DNA sequence: TGTGCCAGCAGTTTGCCTCGCGGGGCCACAGATACGCAGTATTTT. Translated: CASSLPRGATDTQYF.

The chain joins TRBV6-5 to TRBJ2-7; 7 positions match TRBD1. The germline V gene has CDR1 MNHEY and CDR2 SVGAGI. The CDR3 runs to 15 residues. The trim removed 7 bases at V and 3 bases at J, leaving 12 bases unmatched. CDR3 coding DNA: TGTGCCAGCACTTCGAACAGGGGCGTCAGCTACGAGCAGTACTTC. Translated: CASTSNRGVSYEQYF.

The chain carries TRBV5-4 and TRBJ1-2, with D perhaps matching TRBD1 (5 bases). Germline-derived CDR1 and CDR2 are SGHNT and YYREEE (reference sequence). The CDR3 runs 13 residues. V shed 0 bases and J shed 4 bases, with 7 bases lying between them. Here the CDR3 reads CASSLVGVYGYTF. CDR3 in DNA: TGTGCCAGCAGCTTGGTGGGGGTCTATGGCTACACCTTC.

In this sample, this clone turned up once. The chain uses TRBV5-6 and TRBJ1-2; tentative D call: TRBD1 (5 bases). Per the germline V gene, CDR1 is SGHDT and CDR2 is YYEEEE. The V and J ends lost 2 bases and 1 base respectively, with 9 bases between them. The CDR3 is made up of 14 amino acids. CDR3 nucleotides: TGTGCCAGCAGCTTACTCGACAGTAACTATGGCTACACCTTC. Translated, it gives CASSLLDSNYGYTF.